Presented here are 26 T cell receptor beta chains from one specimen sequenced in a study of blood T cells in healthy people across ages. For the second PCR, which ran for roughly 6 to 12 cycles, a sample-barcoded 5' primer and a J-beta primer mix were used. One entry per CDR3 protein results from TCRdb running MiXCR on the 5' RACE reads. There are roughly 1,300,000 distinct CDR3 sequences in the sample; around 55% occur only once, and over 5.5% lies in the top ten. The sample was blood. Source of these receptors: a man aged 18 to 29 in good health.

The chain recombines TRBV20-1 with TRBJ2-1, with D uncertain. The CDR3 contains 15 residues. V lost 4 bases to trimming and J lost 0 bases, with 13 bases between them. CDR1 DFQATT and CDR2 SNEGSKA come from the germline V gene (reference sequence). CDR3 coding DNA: TGCAGTGCTAATGTGGGGTCGACCTCCTACAATGAGCAGTTCTTC. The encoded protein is CSANVGSTSYNEQFF.

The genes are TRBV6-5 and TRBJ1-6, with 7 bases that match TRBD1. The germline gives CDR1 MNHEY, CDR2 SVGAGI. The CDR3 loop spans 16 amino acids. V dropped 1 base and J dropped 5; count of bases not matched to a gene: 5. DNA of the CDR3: TGTGCCAGCAGTTACTTACAGGGGTTGGATAATTCACCCCTCCACTTT. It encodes CASSYLQGLDNSPLHF.

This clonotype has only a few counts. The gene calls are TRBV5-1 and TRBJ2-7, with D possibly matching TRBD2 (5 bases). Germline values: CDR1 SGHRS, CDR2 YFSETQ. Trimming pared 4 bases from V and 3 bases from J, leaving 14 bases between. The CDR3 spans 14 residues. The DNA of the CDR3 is TGCGCCAGCAGCCCCCAGGTGAGGGTCTACGAGCAGTACTTC. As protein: CASSPQVRVYEQYF.

The CDR3 nucleotides are TGTGCCAGCAGCCAAGACACGTTCGCTGAAGCTTTCTTT. Its translation: CASSQDTFAEAFF. The genes are TRBV14 and TRBJ1-1, with D uncertain. The CDR3 is made up of 13 amino acids. From germline, CDR1 is SGHDN and CDR2 FVKESK. Deletions cut 0 bases from V and 6 bases from J, with 8 bases between.

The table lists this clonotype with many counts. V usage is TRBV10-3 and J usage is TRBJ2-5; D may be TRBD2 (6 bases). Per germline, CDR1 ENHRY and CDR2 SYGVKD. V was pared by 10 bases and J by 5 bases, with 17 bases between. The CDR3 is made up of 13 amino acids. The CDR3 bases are TGTGCCACCGATCGCGACGGGAGCGAGACCCAGTACTTC. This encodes CATDRDGSETQYF.

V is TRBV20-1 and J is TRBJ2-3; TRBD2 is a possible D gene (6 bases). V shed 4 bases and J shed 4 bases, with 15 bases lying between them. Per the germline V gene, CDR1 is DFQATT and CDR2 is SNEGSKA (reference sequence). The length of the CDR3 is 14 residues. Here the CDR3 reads CSATTRDSSDTQYF. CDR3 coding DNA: TGCAGTGCTACTACCCGGGACTCGTCAGATACGCAGTATTTT.

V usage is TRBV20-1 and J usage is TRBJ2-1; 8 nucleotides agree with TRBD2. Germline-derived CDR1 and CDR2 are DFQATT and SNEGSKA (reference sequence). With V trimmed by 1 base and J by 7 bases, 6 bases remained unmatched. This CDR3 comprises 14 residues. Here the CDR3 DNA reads TGCAGTGCTAGAGCCAGCGGGAGTTTGAATGAGCAGTTCTTC. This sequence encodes CSARASGSLNEQFF.

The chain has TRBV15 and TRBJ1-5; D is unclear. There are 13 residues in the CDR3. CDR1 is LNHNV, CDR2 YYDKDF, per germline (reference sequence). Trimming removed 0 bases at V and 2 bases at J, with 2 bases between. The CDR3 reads CATSRDRNQPQHF. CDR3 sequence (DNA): TGTGCCACCAGCAGAGACCGCAATCAGCCCCAGCATTTT.

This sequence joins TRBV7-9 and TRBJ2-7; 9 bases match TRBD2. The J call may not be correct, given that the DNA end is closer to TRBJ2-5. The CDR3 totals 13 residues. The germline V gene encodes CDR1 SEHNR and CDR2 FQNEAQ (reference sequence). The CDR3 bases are TGTGCCAGCAGCCAGCGGGAGGCAGGGACCCAGTACTTC. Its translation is CASSQREAGTQYF.

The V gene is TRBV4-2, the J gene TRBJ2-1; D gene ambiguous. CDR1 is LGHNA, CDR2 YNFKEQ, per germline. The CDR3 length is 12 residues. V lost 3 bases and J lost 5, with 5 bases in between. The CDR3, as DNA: TGTGCCAGCAGCCACAAGGACAATGAGCAGTTCTTC. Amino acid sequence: CASSHKDNEQFF.

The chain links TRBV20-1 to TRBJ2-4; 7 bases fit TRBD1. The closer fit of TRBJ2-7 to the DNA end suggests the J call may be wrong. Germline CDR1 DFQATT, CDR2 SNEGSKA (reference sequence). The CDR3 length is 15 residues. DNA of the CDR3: TGCAGTGCTGCTCGCCTGGGGGACAGACACTACGAGCAGTACTTC. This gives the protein CSAARLGDRHYEQYF.

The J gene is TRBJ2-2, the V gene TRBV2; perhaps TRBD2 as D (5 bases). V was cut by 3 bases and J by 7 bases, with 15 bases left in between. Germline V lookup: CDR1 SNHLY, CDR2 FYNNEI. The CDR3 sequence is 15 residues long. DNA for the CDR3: TGTGCCAGCAGTGAGGAAGCCATTGGGAGCGGGGAGCTGTTTTTT. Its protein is CASSEEAIGSGELFF.

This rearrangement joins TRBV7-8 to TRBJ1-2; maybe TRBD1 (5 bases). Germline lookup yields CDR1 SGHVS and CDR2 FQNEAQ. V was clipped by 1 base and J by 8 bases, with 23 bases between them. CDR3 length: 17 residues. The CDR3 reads CASSLDHGRTGLGGYTF. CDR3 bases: TGTGCCAGCAGCTTAGATCACGGACGCACGGGACTGGGAGGCTACACCTTC.

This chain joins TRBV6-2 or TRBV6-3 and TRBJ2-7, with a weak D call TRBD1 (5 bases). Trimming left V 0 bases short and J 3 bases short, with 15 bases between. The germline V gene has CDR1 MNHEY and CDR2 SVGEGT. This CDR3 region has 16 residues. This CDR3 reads CASSYSYKDRFYEQYF. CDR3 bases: TGTGCCAGCAGTTACTCCTACAAAGACAGATTCTACGAGCAGTACTTC.

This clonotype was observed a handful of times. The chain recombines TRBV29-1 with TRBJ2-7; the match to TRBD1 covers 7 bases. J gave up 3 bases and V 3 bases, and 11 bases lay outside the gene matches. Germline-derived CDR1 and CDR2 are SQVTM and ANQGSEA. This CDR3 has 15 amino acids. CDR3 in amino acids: CSVEYPATGNYEQYF. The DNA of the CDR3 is TGCAGCGTTGAGTACCCTGCGACAGGGAACTACGAGCAGTACTTC.

Here the CDR3 DNA reads TGCAGTGCTTTAAAGGTGGGCCTTTTTAATGAGCAGTTCTTC. It is translated as CSALKVGLFNEQFF. This rearrangement joins TRBV20-1 to TRBJ2-1, with D unresolved. Germline assignment: CDR1 DFQATT and CDR2 SNEGSKA (reference sequence). Trimming removed 5 bases at V and 7 bases at J, with 18 bases between. The length of the CDR3 is 14 residues.

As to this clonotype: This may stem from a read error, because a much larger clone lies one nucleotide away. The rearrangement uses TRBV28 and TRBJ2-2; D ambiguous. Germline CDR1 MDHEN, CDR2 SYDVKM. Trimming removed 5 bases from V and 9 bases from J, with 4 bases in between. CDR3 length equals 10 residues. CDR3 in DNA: TGTGCCAGCAGTCGCCGGGAGCTGTTTTTT. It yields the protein CASSRRELFF.

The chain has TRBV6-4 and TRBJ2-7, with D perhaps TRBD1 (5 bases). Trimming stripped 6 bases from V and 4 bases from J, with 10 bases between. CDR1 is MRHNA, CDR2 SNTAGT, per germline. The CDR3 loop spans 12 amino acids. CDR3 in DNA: TGTGCCAGCAGACGACAGAAGTACGAGCAGTACTTC. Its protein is CASRRQKYEQYF.

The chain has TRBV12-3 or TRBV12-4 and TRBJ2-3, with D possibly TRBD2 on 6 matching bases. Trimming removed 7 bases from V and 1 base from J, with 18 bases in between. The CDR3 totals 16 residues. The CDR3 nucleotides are TGTGCCAGCAACCTTCGACTAGAAGGGGGCACAGATACGCAGTATTTT. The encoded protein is CASNLRLEGGTDTQYF.

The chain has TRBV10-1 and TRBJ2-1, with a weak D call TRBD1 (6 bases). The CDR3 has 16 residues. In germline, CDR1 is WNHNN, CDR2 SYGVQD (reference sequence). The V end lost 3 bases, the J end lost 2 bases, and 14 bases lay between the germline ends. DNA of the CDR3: TGCGCCAGCAGTGAATCAGGCAGGGGTACCTACAATGAGCAGTTCTTC. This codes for CASSESGRGTYNEQFF.

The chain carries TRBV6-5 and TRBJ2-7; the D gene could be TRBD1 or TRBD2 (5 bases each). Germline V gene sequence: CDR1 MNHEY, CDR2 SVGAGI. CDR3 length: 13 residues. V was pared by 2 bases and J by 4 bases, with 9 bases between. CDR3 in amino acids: CASSYRGEYEQYF. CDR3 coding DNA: TGTGCCAGCAGTTACCGGGGCGAGTACGAGCAGTACTTC.

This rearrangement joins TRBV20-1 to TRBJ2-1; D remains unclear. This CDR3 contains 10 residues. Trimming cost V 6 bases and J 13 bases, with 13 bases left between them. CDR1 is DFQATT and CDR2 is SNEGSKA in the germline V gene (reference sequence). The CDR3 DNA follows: TGCAGTGCCCTGCCGGTTCCCCAGTTCTTC. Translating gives CSALPVPQFF.

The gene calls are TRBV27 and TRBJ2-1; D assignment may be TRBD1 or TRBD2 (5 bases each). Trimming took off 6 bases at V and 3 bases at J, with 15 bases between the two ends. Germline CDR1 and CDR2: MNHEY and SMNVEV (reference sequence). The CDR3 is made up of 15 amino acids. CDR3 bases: TGTGCCAGCAGAGCCGGGACGGACAACTACAATGAGCAGTTCTTC. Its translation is CASRAGTDNYNEQFF.

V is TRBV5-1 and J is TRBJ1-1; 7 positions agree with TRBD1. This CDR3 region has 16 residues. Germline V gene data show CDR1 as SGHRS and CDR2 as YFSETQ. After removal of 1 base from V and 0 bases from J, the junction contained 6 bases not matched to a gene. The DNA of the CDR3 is TGCGCCAGCAGCTTGTGGATGACAGGGATGAACACTGAAGCTTTCTTT. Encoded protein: CASSLWMTGMNTEAFF.

This CDR3 is CSARGRGSMTDTQYF. The CDR3 bases are TGCAGTGCTAGGGGTAGAGGCTCGATGACAGATACGCAGTATTTT. The chain recombines TRBV20-1 with TRBJ2-3, with no clear D. V lost 3 bases and J lost 3, with 16 bases in between. CDR3 length: 15 amino acids. Germline V lookup: CDR1 DFQATT, CDR2 SNEGSKA (reference sequence).

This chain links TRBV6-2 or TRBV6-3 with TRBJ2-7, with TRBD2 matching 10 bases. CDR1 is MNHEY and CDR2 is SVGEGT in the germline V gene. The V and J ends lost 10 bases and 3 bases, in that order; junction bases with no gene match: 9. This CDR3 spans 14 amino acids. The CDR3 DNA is TGTGCCACCGGAGGTAGCGGGAGGCTCTACGAGCAGTACTTC. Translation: CATGGSGRLYEQYF.